Detailed here is one T cell receptor beta chain. The antigen remains unidentified. TCRdb passed the RT-PCR reads through MiXCR, listing each CDR3 protein once. The sample carries fewer than 250,000 distinct CDR3 sequences, approximately 14% recorded once. The data belong to a study of response to subunit inactivated influenza vaccine. Findings of the study overall: The study's authors posited that every seasonal influenza vaccination enlists few new T cells.

Looked up from germline, CDR1 is LGHNA and CDR2 is YSLEER. This CDR3 spans 14 amino acids. V lost 1 base and J 4 bases, leaving 8 bases between the germline ends. Sequencing was performed on CD8+ T cells sorted from PBMCs, taken 4 to 6 days after vaccination. The chain employs TRBV4-3 and TRBJ1-5, with D unclear. This clonotype was obtained from a man aged 45-65 years who received an inactivated influenza vaccine. The CDR3 reads CASSQVAGNQPQHF. The CDR3 DNA follows: TGCGCCAGCAGCCAAGTGGCCGGGAATCAGCCCCAGCATTTT.